This note documents a single T cell receptor (beta chain) sequence. The entry originates in a study of PD-1 blockade in classical Hodgkin lymphoma. Assay: immunoSEQ multiplex PCR; the TCRdb copy retains only in-frame clones and omits some. The table has around 13,000 clones, 92% seen once. In germline, CDR1 is ENHRY, CDR2 SYGVKD. V shed 4 bases and J shed 8 bases, with 12 bases lying between them. CDR3 length: 13 residues. In every patient, relapse followed autologous stem cell transplantation, while exposure to brentuximab vedotin differed. The material was peripheral blood mononuclear cells (PBMCs), obtained at baseline. This chain uses TRBV10-3 with TRBJ2-1, with a possible D match to TRBD2 (6 bases). This TCR derives from a human donor with classical Hodgkin lymphoma. The CDR3 protein is CAISGGLHDEQFF. CDR3 nucleotide sequence: TGTGCCATCAGTGGGGGACTCCACGATGAGCAGTTCTTC.